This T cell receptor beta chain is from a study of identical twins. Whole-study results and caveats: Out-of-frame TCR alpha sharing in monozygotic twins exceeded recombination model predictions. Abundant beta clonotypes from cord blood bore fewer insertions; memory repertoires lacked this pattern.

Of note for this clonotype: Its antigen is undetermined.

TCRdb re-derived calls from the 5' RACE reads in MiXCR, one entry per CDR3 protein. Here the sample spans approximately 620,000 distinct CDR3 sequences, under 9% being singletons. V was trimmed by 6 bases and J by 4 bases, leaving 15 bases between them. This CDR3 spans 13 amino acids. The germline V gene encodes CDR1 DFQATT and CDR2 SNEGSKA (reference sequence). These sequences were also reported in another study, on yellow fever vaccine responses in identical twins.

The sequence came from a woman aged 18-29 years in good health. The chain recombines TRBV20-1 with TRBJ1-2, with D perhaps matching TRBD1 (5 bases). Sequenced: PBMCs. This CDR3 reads CSAQGGATYGYTF. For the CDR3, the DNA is TGCAGTGCCCAGGGAGGGGCCACCTATGGCTACACCTTC.